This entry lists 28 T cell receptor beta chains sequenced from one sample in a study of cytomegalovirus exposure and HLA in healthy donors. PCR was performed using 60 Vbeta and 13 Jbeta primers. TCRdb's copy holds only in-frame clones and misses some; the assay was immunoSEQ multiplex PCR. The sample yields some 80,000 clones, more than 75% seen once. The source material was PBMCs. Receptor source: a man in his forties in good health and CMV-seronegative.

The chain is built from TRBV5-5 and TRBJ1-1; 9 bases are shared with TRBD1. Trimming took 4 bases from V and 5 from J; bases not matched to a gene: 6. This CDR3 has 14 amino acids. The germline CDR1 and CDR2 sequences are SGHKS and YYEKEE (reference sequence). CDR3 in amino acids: CASSRGQGMTEAFF. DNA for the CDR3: TGTGCCAGCAGCAGGGGACAGGGCATGACTGAAGCTTTCTTT.

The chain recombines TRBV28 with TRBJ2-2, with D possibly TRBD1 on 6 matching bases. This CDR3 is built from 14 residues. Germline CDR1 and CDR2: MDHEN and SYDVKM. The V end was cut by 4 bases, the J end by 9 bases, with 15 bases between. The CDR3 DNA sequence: TGTGCCAGCAGTTCCCATACACAGGGCTGGGAGCTGTTTTTT. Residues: CASSSHTQGWELFF.

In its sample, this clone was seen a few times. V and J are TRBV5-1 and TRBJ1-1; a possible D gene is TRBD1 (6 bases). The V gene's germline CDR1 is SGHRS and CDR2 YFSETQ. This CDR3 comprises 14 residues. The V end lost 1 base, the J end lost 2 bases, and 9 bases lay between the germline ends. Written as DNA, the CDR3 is TGCGCCAGCAGCTTGACAGGGCTAAACACTGAAGCTTTCTTT. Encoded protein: CASSLTGLNTEAFF.

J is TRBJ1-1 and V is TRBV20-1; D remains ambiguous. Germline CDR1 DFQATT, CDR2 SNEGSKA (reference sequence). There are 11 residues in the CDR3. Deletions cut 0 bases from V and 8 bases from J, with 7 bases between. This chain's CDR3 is CSARDQVEAFF. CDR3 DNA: TGCAGTGCTAGAGATCAGGTAGAAGCTTTCTTT.

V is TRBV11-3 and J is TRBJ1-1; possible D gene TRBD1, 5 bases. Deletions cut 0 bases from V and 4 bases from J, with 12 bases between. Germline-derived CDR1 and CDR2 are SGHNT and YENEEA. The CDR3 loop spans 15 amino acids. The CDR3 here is CASSLDPAGGTEAFF. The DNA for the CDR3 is TGTGCCAGCAGCTTAGATCCGGCGGGGGGCACTGAAGCTTTCTTT.

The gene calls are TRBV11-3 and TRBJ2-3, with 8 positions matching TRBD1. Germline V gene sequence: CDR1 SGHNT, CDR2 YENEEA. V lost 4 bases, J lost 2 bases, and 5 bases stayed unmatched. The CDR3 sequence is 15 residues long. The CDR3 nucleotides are TGTGCCAGCAGCTCCGGACAGGGCCACACAGATACGCAGTATTTT. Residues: CASSSGQGHTDTQYF.

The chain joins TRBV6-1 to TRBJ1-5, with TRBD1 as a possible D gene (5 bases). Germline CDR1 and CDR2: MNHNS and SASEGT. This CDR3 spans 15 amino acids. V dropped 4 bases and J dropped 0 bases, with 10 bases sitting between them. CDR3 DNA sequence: TGTGCCAGCAGTGCAGGGACTTATAGCAATCAGCCCCAGCATTTT. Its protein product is CASSAGTYSNQPQHF.

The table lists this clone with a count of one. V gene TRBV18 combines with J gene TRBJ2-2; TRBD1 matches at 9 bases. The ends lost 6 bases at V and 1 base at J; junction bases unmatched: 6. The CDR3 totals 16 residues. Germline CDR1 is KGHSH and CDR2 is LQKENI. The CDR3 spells CASSRGQGMNTGELFF. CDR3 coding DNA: TGTGCCAGCTCGCGAGGACAGGGGATGAACACCGGGGAGCTGTTTTTT.

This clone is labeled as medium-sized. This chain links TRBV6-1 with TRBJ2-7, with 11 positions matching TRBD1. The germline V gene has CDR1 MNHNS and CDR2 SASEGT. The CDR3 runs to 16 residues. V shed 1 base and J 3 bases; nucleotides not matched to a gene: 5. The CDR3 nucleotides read TGTGCCAGCAGTGAAGAAGAGGGGACAGGGGGCTACGAGCAGTACTTC. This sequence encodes CASSEEEGTGGYEQYF.

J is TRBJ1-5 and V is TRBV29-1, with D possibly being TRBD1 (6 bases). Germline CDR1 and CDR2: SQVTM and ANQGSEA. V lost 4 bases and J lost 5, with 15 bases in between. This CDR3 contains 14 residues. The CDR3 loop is CSVGGGQGDQPQHF. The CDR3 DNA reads TGCAGCGTTGGCGGGGGGCAGGGTGATCAGCCCCAGCATTTT. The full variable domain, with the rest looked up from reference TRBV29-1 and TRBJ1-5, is SAVISQKPSRDICQRGTSLTIQCQVDSQVTMMFWYRQQPGQSLTLIATANQGSEATYESGFVIDKFPISRPNLTFSTLTVSNMSPEDSSIYLCSVGGGQGDQPQHFGDGTRLSIL.

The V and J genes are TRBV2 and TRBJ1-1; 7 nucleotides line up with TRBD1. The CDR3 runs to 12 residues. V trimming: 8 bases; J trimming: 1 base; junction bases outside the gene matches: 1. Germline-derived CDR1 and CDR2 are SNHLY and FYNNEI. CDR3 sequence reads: CASDRANTEAFF. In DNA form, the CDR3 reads TGTGCCAGCGACAGGGCGAACACTGAAGCTTTCTTT.

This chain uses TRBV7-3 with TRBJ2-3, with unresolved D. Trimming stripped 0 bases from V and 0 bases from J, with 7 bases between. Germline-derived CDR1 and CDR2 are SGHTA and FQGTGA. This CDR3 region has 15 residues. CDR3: CASSLTGVSTDTQYF. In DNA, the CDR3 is TGTGCCAGCAGCTTAACAGGAGTTAGCACAGATACGCAGTATTTT.

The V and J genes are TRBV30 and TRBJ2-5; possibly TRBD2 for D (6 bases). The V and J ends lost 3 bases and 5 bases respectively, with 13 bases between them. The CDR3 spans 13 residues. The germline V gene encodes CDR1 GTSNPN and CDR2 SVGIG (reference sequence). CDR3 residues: CAWRLRGGETQYF. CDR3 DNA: TGTGCCTGGAGATTACGAGGAGGGGAGACCCAGTACTTC.

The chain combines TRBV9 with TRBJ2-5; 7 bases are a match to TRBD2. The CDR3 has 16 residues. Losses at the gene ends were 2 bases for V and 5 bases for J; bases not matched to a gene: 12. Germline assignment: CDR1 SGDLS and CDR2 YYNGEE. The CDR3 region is CASSVGRGESRETQYF. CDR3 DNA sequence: TGTGCCAGCAGCGTCGGTCGGGGGGAATCGCGGGAGACCCAGTACTTC. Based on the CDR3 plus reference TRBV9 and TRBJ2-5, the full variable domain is DSGVTQTPKHLITATGQRVTLRCSPRSGDLSVYWYQQSLDQGLQFLIQYYNGEERAKGNILERFSAQQFPDLHSELNLSSLELGDSALYFCASSVGRGESRETQYFGPGTRLLVL.

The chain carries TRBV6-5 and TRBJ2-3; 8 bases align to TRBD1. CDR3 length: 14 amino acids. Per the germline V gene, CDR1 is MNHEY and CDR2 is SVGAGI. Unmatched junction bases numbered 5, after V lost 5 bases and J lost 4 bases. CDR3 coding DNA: TGTGCCAGCAGTGACAGGGGTGGCGCAGATACGCAGTATTTT. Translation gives CASSDRGGADTQYF.

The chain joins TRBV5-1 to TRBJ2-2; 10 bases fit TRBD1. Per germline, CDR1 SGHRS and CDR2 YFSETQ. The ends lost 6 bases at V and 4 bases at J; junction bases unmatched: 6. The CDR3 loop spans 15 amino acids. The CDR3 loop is CASTPGQGRTGELFF. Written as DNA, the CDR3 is TGCGCCAGCACGCCGGGACAGGGGCGCACCGGGGAGCTGTTTTTT.

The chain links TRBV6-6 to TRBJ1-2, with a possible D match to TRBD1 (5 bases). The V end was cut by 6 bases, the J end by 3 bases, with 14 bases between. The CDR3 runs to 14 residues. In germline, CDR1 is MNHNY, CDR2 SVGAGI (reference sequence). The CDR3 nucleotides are TGTGCCAGCAGCCTTTTAGGGGCCTACTATGGCTACACCTTC. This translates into CASSLLGAYYGYTF.

The CDR3 nucleotides are TGTGCCAGCAAAAGAACGGGACAGACATACACTGAAGCTTTCTTT. This sequence encodes CASKRTGQTYTEAFF. The rearrangement joins TRBV6-1 to TRBJ1-1; 7 bases line up with TRBD1. CDR3 length: 15 amino acids. V shed 7 bases, J shed 3 bases, and the junction held 11 bases outside the gene matches. The germline CDR1 and CDR2 sequences are MNHNS and SASEGT.

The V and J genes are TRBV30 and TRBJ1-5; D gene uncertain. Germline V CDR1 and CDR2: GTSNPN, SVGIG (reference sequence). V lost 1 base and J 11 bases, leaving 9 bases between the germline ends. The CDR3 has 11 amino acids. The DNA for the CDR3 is TGTGCCTGGAGTGGAGGAGTAACCCAGCATTTT. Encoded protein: CAWSGGVTQHF.

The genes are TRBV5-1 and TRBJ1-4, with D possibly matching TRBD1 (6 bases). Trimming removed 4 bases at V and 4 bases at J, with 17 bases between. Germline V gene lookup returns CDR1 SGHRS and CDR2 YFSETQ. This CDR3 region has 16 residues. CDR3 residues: CASSVTATGVNEKLFF. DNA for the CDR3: TGCGCCAGCAGCGTGACCGCGACAGGAGTTAATGAAAAACTGTTTTTT.

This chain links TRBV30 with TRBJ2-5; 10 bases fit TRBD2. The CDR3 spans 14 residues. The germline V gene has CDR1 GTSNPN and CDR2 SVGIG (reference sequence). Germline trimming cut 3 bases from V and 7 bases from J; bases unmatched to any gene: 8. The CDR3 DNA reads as TGTGCCTGGAGGGTTAGCGGGGGGCCGGGGACCCAGTACTTC. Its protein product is CAWRVSGGPGTQYF.

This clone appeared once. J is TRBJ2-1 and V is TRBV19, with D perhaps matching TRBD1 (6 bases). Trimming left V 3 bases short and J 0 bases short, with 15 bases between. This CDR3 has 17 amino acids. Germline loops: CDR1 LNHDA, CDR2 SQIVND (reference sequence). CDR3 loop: CASSIGAGASSYNEQFF. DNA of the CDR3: TGTGCCAGTAGTATTGGGGCAGGGGCGAGCTCCTACAATGAGCAGTTCTTC. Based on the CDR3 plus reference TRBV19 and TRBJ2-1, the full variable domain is DGGITQSPKYLFRKEGQNVTLSCEQNLNHDAMYWYRQDPGQGLRLIYYSQIVNDFQKGDIAEGYSVSREKKESFPLTVTSAQKNPTAFYLCASSIGAGASSYNEQFFGPGTRLTVL.

For the CDR3, the DNA is TGCGCCAGCAGCCCAACCGGGACTGGGACCTACGAGCAGTACTTC. This sequence encodes CASSPTGTGTYEQYF. The rearrangement joins TRBV4-3 to TRBJ2-7, with D possibly matching TRBD2 (6 bases). CDR3 length equals 15 residues. Germline CDR1 LGHNA, CDR2 YSLEER. The V and J ends lost 4 bases and 2 bases respectively, with 15 bases between them.

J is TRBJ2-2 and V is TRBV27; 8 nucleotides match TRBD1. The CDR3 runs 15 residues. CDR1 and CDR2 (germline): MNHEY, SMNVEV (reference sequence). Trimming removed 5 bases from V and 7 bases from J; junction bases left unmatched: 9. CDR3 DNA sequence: TGTGCCAGCAGTCCGGTCACAGGGGGTATCGGGGAGCTGTTTTTT. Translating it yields CASSPVTGGIGELFF.

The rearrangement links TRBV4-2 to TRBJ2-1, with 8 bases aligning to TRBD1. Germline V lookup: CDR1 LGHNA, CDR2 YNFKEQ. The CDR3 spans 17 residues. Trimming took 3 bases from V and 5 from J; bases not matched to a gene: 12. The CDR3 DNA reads TGTGCCAGCAGCCAGGATACCAGACAGGGGCGGAACAATGAGCAGTTCTTC. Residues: CASSQDTRQGRNNEQFF.

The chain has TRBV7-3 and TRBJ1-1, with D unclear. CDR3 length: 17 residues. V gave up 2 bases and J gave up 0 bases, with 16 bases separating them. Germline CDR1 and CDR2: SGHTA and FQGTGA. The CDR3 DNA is TGTGCCAGCAGCTTATTAGTAATGGAACAGATGAACACTGAAGCTTTCTTT. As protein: CASSLLVMEQMNTEAFF.

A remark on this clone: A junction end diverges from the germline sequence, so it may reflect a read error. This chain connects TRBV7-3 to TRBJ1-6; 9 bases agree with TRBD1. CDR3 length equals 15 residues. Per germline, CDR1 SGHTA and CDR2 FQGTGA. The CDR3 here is CSSSLQGADNSPLHF. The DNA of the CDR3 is TGTTCCAGCAGCTTACAGGGGGCGGATAATTCACCCCTCCACTTT.

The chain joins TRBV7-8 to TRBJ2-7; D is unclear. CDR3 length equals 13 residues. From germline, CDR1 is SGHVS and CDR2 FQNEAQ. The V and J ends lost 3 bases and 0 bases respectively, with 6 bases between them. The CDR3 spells CASSFRVSYEQYF. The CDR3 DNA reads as TGTGCCAGCAGCTTTCGAGTCTCCTACGAGCAGTACTTC.